This T cell receptor beta chain was documented in a study of blood T cell repertoires in COVID-19. Data came from immunoSEQ multiplex PCR; TCRdb stores just in-frame clones and leaves some out. The sample shows 45,000 to 65,000 clones, 84% of them seen only once. With V trimmed by 4 bases and J by 5 bases, 10 bases remained unmatched. The CDR3 is 16 residues long. Per the germline V gene, CDR1 is LGHDT and CDR2 is YNNKEL (reference sequence). This TCR was sampled from a woman aged 80 or over with acute or convalescent COVID-19. Sequenced material: peripheral blood. The chain couples TRBV3-1 (or the pseudogene TRBV3-2) to TRBJ2-5; the match to TRBD1 covers 10 bases. The CDR3 spells CASSPTGTGDWETQYF. The CDR3 DNA reads as TGTGCCAGCAGCCCAACCGGGACAGGGGATTGGGAGACCCAGTACTTC.